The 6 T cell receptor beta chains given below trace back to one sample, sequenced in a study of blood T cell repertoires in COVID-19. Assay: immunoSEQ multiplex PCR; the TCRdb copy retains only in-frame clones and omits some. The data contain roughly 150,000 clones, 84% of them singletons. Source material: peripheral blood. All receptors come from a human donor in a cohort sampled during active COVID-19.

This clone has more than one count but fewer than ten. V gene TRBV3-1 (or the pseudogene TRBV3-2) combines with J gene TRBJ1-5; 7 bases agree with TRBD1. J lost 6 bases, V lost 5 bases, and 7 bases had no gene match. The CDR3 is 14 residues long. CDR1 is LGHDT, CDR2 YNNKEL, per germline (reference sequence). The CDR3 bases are TGTGCCAGCAGCTCTTCACAGGGGATTCAGCCCCAGCATTTT. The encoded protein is CASSSSQGIQPQHF.

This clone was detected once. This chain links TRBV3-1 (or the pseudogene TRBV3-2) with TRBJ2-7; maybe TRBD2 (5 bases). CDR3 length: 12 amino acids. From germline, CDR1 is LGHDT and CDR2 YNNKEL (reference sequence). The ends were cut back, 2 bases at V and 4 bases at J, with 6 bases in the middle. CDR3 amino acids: CASSQPGYEQYF. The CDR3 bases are TGTGCCAGCAGCCAACCGGGGTACGAGCAGTACTTC.

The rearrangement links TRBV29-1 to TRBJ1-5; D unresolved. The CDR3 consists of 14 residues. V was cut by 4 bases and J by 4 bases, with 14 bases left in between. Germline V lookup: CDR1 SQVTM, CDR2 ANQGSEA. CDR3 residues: CSVVREGFNQPQHF. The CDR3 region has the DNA TGCAGCGTTGTTAGGGAGGGTTTTAATCAGCCCCAGCATTTT.

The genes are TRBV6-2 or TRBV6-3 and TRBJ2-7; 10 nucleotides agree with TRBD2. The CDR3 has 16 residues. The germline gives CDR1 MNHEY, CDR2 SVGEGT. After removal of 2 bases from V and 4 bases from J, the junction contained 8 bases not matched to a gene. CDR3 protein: CASSYAGLAKGYEQYV. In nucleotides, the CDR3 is TGTGCCAGCAGTTACGCGGGACTAGCGAAGGGGTACGAGCAGTACGTC.

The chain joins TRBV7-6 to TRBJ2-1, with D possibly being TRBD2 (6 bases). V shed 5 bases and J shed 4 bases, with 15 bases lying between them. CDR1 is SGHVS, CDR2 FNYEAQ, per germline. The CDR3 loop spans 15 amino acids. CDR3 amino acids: CASSPGVAVYNEQFF. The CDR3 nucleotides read TGTGCCAGCAGCCCCGGGGTAGCGGTTTACAATGAGCAGTTCTTC.

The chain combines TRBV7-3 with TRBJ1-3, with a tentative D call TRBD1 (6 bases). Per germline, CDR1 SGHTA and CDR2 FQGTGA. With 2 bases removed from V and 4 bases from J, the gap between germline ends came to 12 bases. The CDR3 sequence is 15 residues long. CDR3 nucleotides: TGTGCCAGCAGCTTATTCGGGGACACCGGAAACACCATATATTTT. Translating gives CASSLFGDTGNTIYF.